The present TCR beta chain was sequenced within a study of chemoradiotherapy in HPV16-positive cancers. The study, taken as a whole, reports: Non-HPV-specific T cells did not expand in tumors during treatment, whereas candidate HPV-specific clones and E7-related motifs did. Better recurrence-free survival went with HPV-responsive T-cell expansion in HPV16-positive patients.

About this clone: The antigen remains undetermined.

Repertoires were sampled repeatedly during chemoradiotherapy. Sequencing used immunoSEQ multiplex PCR; TCRdb keeps in-frame clones, though not all of them. In the table there are approximately 20,000 clones, approximately 83% of which are singletons. The CDR3 contains 14 residues. Germline CDR1 reads SGHRS; CDR2 reads YFSETQ. V lost 0 bases, J lost 2 bases, and 6 bases lay in between. This receptor was identified in a human donor with HPV-associated anogenital cancer. Here the sequenced sample was blood, taken from a patient who underwent chemoradiotherapy. The chain couples TRBV5-1 to TRBJ1-5; D is uncertain. CDR3 in DNA: TGCGCCAGCAGCTTGGGGACGGGCAATCAGCCCCAGCATTTT. Protein sequence: CASSLGTGNQPQHF.